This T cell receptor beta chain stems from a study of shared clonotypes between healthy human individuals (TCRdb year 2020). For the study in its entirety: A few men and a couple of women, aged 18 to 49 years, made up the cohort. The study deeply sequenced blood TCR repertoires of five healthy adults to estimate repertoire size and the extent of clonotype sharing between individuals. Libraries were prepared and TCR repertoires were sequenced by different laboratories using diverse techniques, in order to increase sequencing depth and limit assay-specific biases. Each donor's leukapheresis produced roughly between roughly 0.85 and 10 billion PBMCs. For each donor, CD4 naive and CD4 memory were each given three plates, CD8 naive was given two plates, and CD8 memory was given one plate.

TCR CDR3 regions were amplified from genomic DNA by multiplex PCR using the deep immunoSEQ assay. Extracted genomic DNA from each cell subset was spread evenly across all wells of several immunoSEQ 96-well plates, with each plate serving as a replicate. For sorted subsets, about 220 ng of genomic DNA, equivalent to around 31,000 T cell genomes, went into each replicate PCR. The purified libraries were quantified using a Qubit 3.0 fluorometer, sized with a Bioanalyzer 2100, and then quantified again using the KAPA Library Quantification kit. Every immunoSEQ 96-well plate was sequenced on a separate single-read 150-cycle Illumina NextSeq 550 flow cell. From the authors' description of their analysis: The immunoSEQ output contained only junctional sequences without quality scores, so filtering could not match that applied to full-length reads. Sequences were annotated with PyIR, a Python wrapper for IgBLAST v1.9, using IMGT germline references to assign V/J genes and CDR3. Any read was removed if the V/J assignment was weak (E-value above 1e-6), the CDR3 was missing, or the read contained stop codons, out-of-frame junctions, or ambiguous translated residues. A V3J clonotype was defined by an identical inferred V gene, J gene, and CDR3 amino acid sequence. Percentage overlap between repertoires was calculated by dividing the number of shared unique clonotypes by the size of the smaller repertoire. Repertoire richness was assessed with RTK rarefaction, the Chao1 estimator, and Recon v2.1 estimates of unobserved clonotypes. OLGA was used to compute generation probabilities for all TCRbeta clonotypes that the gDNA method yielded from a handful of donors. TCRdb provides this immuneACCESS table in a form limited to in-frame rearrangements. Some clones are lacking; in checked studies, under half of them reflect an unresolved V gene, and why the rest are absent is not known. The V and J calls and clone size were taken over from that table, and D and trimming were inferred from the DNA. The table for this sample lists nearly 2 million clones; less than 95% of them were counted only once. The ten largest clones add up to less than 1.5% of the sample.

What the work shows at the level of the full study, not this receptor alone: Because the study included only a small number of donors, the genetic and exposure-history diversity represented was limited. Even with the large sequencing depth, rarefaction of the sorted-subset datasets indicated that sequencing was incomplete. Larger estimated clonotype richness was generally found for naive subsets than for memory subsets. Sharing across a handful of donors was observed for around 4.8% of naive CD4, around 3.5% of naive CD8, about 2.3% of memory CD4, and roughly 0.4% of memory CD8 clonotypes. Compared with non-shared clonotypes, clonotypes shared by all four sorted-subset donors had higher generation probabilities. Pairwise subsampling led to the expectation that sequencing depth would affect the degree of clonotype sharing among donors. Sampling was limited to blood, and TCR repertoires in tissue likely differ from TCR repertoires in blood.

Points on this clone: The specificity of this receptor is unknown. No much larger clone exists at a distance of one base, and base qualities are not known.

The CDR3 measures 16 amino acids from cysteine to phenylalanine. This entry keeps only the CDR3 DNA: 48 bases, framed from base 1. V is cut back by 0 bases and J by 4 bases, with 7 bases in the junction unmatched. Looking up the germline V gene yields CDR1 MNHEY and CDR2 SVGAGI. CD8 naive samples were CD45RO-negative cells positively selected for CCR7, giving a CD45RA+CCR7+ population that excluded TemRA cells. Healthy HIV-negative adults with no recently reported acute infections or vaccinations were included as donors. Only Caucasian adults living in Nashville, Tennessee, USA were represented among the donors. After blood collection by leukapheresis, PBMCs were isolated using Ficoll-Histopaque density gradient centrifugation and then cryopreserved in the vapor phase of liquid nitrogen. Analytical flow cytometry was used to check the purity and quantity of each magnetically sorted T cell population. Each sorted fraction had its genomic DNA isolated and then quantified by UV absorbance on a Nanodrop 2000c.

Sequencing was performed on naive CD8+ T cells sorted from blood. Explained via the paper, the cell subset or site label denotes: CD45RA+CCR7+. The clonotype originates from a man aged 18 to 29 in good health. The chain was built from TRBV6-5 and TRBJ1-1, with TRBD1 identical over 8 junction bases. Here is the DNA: TGTGCCAGCAGTTACTCGACAGGGGAGGTGAGCACTGAAGCTTTCTTT. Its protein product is CASSYSTGEVSTEAFF.